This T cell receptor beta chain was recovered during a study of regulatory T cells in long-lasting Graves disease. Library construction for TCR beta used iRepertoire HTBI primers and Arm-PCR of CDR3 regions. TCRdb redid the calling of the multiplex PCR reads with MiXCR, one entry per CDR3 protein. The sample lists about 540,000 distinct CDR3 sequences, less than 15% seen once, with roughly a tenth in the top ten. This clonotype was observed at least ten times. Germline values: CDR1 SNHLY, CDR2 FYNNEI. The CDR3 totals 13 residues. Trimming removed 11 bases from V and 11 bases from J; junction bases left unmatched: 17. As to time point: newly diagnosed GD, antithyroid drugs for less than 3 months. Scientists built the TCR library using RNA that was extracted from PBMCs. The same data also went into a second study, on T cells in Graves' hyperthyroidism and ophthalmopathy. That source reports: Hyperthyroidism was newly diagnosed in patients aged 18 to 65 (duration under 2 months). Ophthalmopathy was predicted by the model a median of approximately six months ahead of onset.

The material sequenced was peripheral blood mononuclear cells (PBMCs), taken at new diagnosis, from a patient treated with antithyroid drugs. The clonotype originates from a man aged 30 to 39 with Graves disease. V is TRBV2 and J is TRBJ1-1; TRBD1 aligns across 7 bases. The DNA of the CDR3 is TGTGCCGGGACCGAAGACAGGGTGGGTTCGGCTTTCTTT. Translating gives CAGTEDRVGSAFF.